The 15 T cell receptor beta chains given below trace back to one sample, sequenced in a study of tumor and adjacent non-tumor tissue in lung cancer. TCRbeta libraries were built with three rounds of nested PCR, modified from ARM-PCR. In TCRdb, the multiplex PCR reads were re-called with MiXCR into one record per CDR3 protein. The table lists 200,000 to 250,000 distinct CDR3 sequences, 71% of them singletons, with almost 25% in the top ten. This sample's RNA came from whole unsorted tissue. The specimen was lung tumor tissue. The receptor set was obtained from a man in his sixties with non-small cell lung cancer.

About this clonotype itself: The junction shows a germline mismatch at one end, possibly a read error. The chain uses TRBV11-3 and TRBJ2-6, with a possible D match to TRBD2 (5 bases). Germline CDR1 and CDR2: SGHNT and YENEEA. The CDR3 has 16 residues. The CDR3 sequence: CASSIEGSSGANVLTF. DNA of the CDR3: TGTGCCAGCAGCATAGAGGGCAGCTCTGGAGCCAACGTCCTGACTTTC. The entire variable domain, with the rest obtained from reference TRBV11-3 and TRBJ2-6, is as follows: EAGVVQSPRYKIIEKKQPVAFWCNPISGHNTLYWYLQNLGQGPELLIRYENEEAVDDSQLPKDRFSAERLKGVDSTLKIQPAELGDSAVYLCASSIEGSSGANVLTFGAGSRLTVL.

Turning to this clonotype: A much larger clone is a single base away; this may be a read error. This sequence joins TRBV12-3 or TRBV12-4 and TRBJ2-4; the match to TRBD1 covers 7 bases. The CDR3 totals 18 residues. The V and J ends lost 5 bases and 3 bases, in that order; junction bases with no gene match: 16. CDR3 DNA sequence: TGTGCCAGCAGTCCCGATTTTACCTTTGCAGGGGGCAAAAACATTCAGTACTTC. Residues: CASSPDFTFAGGKNIQYF.

The chain is built from TRBV7-9 and TRBJ1-5; D might be TRBD1 (5 bases). Trimming stripped 0 bases from V and 5 bases from J, with 8 bases between. Germline assignment: CDR1 SEHNR and CDR2 FQNEAQ (reference sequence). The CDR3 has 14 residues. CDR3 in DNA: TGTGCCAGCAGCTTAGCAGCGGGGGATCAGCCCCAGCATTTT. Protein product: CASSLAAGDQPQHF. The full variable domain, in which reference TRBV7-9 and TRBJ1-5 provide the parts outside the CDR3, is DTGVSQNPRHKITKRGQNVTFRCDPISEHNRLYWYRQTLGQGPEFLTYFQNEAQLEKSRLLSDRFSAERPKGSFSTLEIQRTEQGDSAMYLCASSLAAGDQPQHFGDGTRLSIL.

This clonotype was counted between two and nine times. The chain has TRBV5-6 and TRBJ2-7; 13 bases line up with TRBD2. Germline lookup yields CDR1 SGHDT and CDR2 YYEEEE. Trimming cost V 3 bases and J 4 bases; bases outside gene matches: 1. This CDR3 comprises 14 residues. The CDR3 loop is CASSWGLAGYEQYF. The CDR3 DNA is TGTGCCAGCAGCTGGGGACTAGCGGGGTACGAGCAGTACTTC.

Turning to this clonotype: The junction shows a germline mismatch at one end, possibly a read error. The gene calls are TRBV29-1 and TRBJ2-2; perhaps TRBD1 as D (5 bases). CDR1 and CDR2 from the germline V gene are SQVTM and ANQGSEA. CDR3 length equals 14 residues. In DNA, the CDR3 is TGCAGCGTTGTCGGCCAGGGAAACACCGAGGAGCTGTTTTTT. Its protein product is CSVVGQGNTEELFF.

The chain recombines TRBV11-3 with TRBJ1-1; D unresolved. The CDR3 covers 13 residues. Germline CDR1 SGHNT, CDR2 YENEEA. This chain's CDR3 is CTNSINQNTEAFF. The CDR3 DNA reads as TGTACCAACAGCATAAATCAGAACACTGAAGCTTTCTTT. Full variable domain (remainder filled in from reference TRBV11-3 and TRBJ1-1): EAGVVQSPRYKIIEKKQPVAFWCNPISGHNTLYWYLQNLGQGPELLIRYENEEAVDDSQLPKDRFSAERLKGVDSTLKIQPAELGDSAVYLCTNSINQNTEAFFGQGTRLTVV.

Details on this clonotype: A much larger clone differs by one base, so this may be a read error. This sequence joins TRBV4-2 and TRBJ2-5, with D uncertain. CDR3 length: 14 residues. Germline lookup yields CDR1 LGHNA and CDR2 YNFKEQ. Here the CDR3 reads CASSQVYQQETRYF. DNA for the CDR3: TGTGCCAGCAGCCAGGTCTATCAGCAAGAGACCCGGTACTTC.

This clonotype was observed a few times. An end of the junction does not agree with germline; a read error may underlie this. V gene TRBV5-1 combines with J gene TRBJ2-3; 8 bases align to TRBD1. The CDR3 contains 15 residues. In germline, CDR1 is SGHRS, CDR2 YFSETQ. This CDR3 is CASSPGQAITDTQYF. The CDR3 DNA sequence: TGCGCCAGCTCCCCGGGACAGGCAATCACAGATACCCAGTATTTT.

V usage is TRBV2 and J usage is TRBJ2-1; no definite D call. V was cut by 1 base and J by 8 bases, with 15 bases left in between. Germline-derived CDR1 and CDR2 are SNHLY and FYNNEI. CDR3 length: 15 amino acids. In DNA form, the CDR3 reads TGTGCCAGCAGTGAAGACTACGGTTCGCGTCATGAGCAGTTCTTC. Amino acids: CASSEDYGSRHEQFF.

This clonotype was seen a few times. A read error may account for a junction end that differs from germline. The CDR3 is CASSETSGESNEQFF. The CDR3 DNA is TGTGCCAGTAGTGAGACTAGCGGGGAGAGTAATGAGCAGTTCTTC. The chain employs TRBV6-4 and TRBJ2-1; 11 bases agree with TRBD2. The germline gives CDR1 MRHNA, CDR2 SNTAGT. The length of the CDR3 is 15 residues.

On this clonotype itself: A read error may explain this, as a much larger clone is one base away. This chain joins TRBV20-1 and TRBJ2-2; possible D gene TRBD2, 5 bases. The CDR3 totals 14 residues. Trimming stripped 2 bases from V and 4 bases from J, with 11 bases between. Germline V lookup: CDR1 DFQATT, CDR2 SNEGSKA (reference sequence). CDR3 bases: TGCAGTGCTAGACCGCCGAGGGTCACCGGGGAGCTGTTTTTT. Its protein is CSARPPRVTGELFF.

Notes on this clonotype: A much larger clonotype is one base distant, so this may be a read error. The chain uses TRBV12-3 or TRBV12-4 and TRBJ1-2; D is possibly TRBD1 (5 bases). V gave up 7 bases and J gave up 4 bases, with 13 bases separating them. This CDR3 spans 13 amino acids. The CDR3 nucleotides read TGTGCCAGCACCCCAGGACATTCCTATGGCTACACCTTC. Protein product: CASTPGHSYGYTF.

The chain couples TRBV20-1 to TRBJ2-3; 8 bases agree with TRBD2. V dropped 6 bases and J dropped 1; count of bases not matched to a gene: 6. Per germline, CDR1 DFQATT and CDR2 SNEGSKA (reference sequence). CDR3 length equals 14 residues. The CDR3 protein is CSAPAGEGTDTQYF. CDR3 nucleotides: TGCAGTGCCCCAGCGGGGGAGGGCACAGATACGCAGTATTTT.

For this clonotype: This may be a read error: a much more frequent sequence differs by one nucleotide. The rearrangement uses TRBV11-3 and TRBJ2-1; D is ambiguous. Germline CDR1 SGHNT, CDR2 YENEEA. The CDR3 has 13 amino acids. CDR3: CASSLKSANEKFF. CDR3 in DNA: TGTGCCAGCAGCTTAAAGTCCGCCAATGAGAAGTTCTTC.

The chain recombines TRBV20-1 with TRBJ2-3, with D unclear. Germline CDR1 is DFQATT and CDR2 is SNEGSKA (reference sequence). Trimming took 8 bases from V and 8 from J, leaving 14 bases between them. This CDR3 is 11 amino acids long. Here the CDR3 reads CSTSPMGTQYF. As DNA, the CDR3 is TGCAGTACCTCCCCGATGGGTACGCAGTATTTT.